A selection of T cell receptor beta chains follows, all from one sample in a study of shared clonotypes between healthy human individuals. Data came from immunoSEQ multiplex PCR; TCRdb stores just in-frame clones and leaves some out. This table holds approximately 940,000 clones, over 60% found once. The source material was memory CD4+ T cells sorted from blood. These receptors originate from a man aged 18 to 29 in good health. The CDR3 runs from the conserved cysteine through the conserved F or W. The D gene is left open where the match is weak. The size entry is marked missing in some rows and otherwise reads once, few, many or a size class.

>TRBV10-3|-|TRBJ1-1|-
TGTGCCATCAGTGATTGGAGCATGAACACTGAAGCTTTCTTT
CAISDWSMNTEAFF
>TRBV7-9|-|TRBJ2-2|many
TGTGCCAGCAGCTTAGCTGGGGGTTGGAACACCGGGGAGCTGTTTTTT
CASSLAGGWNTGELFF
>TRBV7-9|-|TRBJ2-5|many
TGTGCCAGCAGCTTAGTGGTACTAGGCCTAGAGACCCAGTACTTC
CASSLVVLGLETQYF
>TRBV7-2|TRBD1|TRBJ1-6|few
TGTGCCAGCAGCTACGGACAGGGGCTGACACCCCTCCACTTT
CASSYGQGLTPLHF
>TRBV10-3|-|TRBJ1-6|-
TGTGCCATCGAAGGGGACGGACTGGGAACCCTCCACTTT
CAIEGDGLGTLHF
>TRBV7-2|TRBD2|TRBJ2-3|-
TGTGCCAGCAGCTTAGTAGCGGGGGGGGGAGATACGCAGTATTTT
CASSLVAGGGDTQYF
>TRBV18|-|TRBJ2-2|-
TGTGCCAGCTCACCGAGGACTGGGAACACCGGGGAGCTGTTTTTT
CASSPRTGNTGELFF
>TRBV6-1|-|TRBJ1-5|-
TGTGCCAGCATAGGGGGAAGGGGCAATCAGCCCCAGCATTTT
CASIGGRGNQPQHF
>TRBV2|-|TRBJ2-7|-
TGTGCCAGCAGTGTGGGACGGGACTCCTACGAGCAGTACTTC
CASSVGRDSYEQYF
>TRBV7-8|TRBD1|TRBJ2-7|-
TGTGCCAGCAGGCGGACAGGGGACGAGCAGTACTTC
CASRRTGDEQYF
>TRBV5-1|-|TRBJ2-5|-
TGCGCCAGCAGCTTGATGGACACTCAACAAGAGACCCAGTACTTC
CASSLMDTQQETQYF
>TRBV18|-|TRBJ1-3|-
TGTGCCAGCTCACCACCTCGGTACAGAAGCTCTGGAAACACCATATATTTT
CASSPPRYRSSGNTIYF
>TRBV6-5|-|TRBJ1-1|-
TGTGCCAGTAGGCCACGGGGAGGCACTGAAGCTTTCTTT
CASRPRGGTEAFF
>TRBV30|-|TRBJ1-2|-
TGTGCCTGGAGCCCGGAGGGCTATGGCTACACCTTC
CAWSPEGYGYTF
>TRBV28|-|TRBJ1-5|-
TGTGCCAGCAGTCCTGACGCAGGGTGGCAGCCCCAGCATTTT
CASSPDAGWQPQHF
>TRBV9|-|TRBJ2-5|-
TGTGCCAGCAGCCCCCGGGGCAGCGTGCGTGCCGAGACCCAGTACTTC
CASSPRGSVRAETQYF
>TRBV5-1|-|TRBJ1-1|-
TGCGCCAGCAGCTTTCTGGCAGGGATGAACACTGAAGCTTTCTTT
CASSFLAGMNTEAFF
>TRBV16|-|TRBJ2-1|few
TGTGCCAGCAGCCGCCGAGGAGGCCACGACAATGAGCAGTTCTTC
CASSRRGGHDNEQFF